These 16 T cell receptor beta chains originate from one sample sequenced in a study of regulatory T cells in long-lasting Graves disease. Time point: newly diagnosed GD, antithyroid drugs for less than 3 months. With RNA extracted from PBMCs as input, the TCR library was made. Researchers made TCR beta libraries by using iRepertoire HTBI primers and running Arm-PCR on CDR3 regions. MiXCR was run by TCRdb on the multiplex PCR reads, yielding one entry per CDR3 protein. The sample has 390,000 or so distinct CDR3 sequences, over 9.5% seen once. This sample also belongs to another study, concerning T cells in Graves' hyperthyroidism and ophthalmopathy.

Here the sequenced sample was peripheral blood mononuclear cells (PBMCs), taken at new diagnosis, from a patient treated with antithyroid drugs. These receptors all come from a woman aged 18-29 years with Graves disease.

This clonotype was observed many times. The chain uses TRBV20-1 and TRBJ2-3; D not resolved. The CDR3 consists of 14 residues. V gave up 0 bases and J gave up 3 bases, with 10 bases separating them. Germline V gives CDR1 DFQATT, CDR2 SNEGSKA (reference sequence). CDR3 nucleotide sequence: TGCAGTGCTAGAGATTTGGCGTGGACAGATACGCAGTATTTT. As protein: CSARDLAWTDTQYF.

This clonotype turned up a few times. A much larger clone is a single base away; this may be a read error. The CDR3 is CASSLPGGSTEASF. CDR3 sequence (DNA): TGTGCCAGCAGCTTACCAGGGGGATCCACTGAAGCTTCCTTT. This rearrangement joins TRBV11-2 to TRBJ1-1; 7 positions match TRBD1. CDR3 length: 14 amino acids. Germline V gives CDR1 SGHAT, CDR2 FQNNGV.

This clonotype was counted many times. The chain employs TRBV28 and TRBJ1-2; no reliable D call. The V end lost 2 bases, the J end lost 5 bases, and 18 bases lay between the germline ends. This CDR3 has 16 residues. Germline V gene data show CDR1 as MDHEN and CDR2 as SYDVKM. The DNA for the CDR3 is TGTGCCAGCAGTTTAATTTTGAGGTCGAGGGAGTATGGCTACACCTTC. This encodes CASSLILRSREYGYTF.

This clonotype was counted ten times or more. The V and J genes are TRBV20-1 and TRBJ2-3; no clear D gene. In germline, CDR1 is DFQATT, CDR2 SNEGSKA (reference sequence). Deletions cut 0 bases from V and 5 bases from J, with 21 bases between. This CDR3 comprises 17 residues. The CDR3 protein is CSARDPKTQLGRDTQYF. CDR3 in DNA: TGCAGTGCTAGAGATCCCAAGACCCAGCTAGGAAGAGATACGCAGTATTTT.

CDR3: CASGDWVGADTQYF. In DNA form, the CDR3 reads TGCGCCAGCGGGGATTGGGTCGGGGCTGATACGCAGTATTTT. The chain links TRBV4-1 to TRBJ2-3; perhaps D is TRBD1 or TRBD2 (5 bases each). Per the germline V gene, CDR1 is MGHRA and CDR2 is YSYEKL. This CDR3 region has 14 residues. Between the trimmed V and J ends, which lost 8 bases and 6 bases, there was a span of 18 bases.

This clonotype came up many times. The chain uses TRBV20-1 and TRBJ2-3, with D unclear. V was trimmed by 0 bases and J by 7 bases, leaving 2 bases between them. Germline loops: CDR1 DFQATT, CDR2 SNEGSKA (reference sequence). CDR3 length: 10 amino acids. CDR3 residues: CSARDYTQYF. The CDR3 bases are TGCAGTGCTAGAGACTATACGCAGTATTTT.

The chain has TRBV6-9 and TRBJ1-2; D is unresolved. The CDR3 runs to 13 residues. The germline V gene encodes CDR1 MNHGY and CDR2 SVAAGI. Trimming took off 4 bases at V and 2 bases at J, with 8 bases between the two ends. CDR3 in DNA: TGTGCCAGCAGTTTTACTGAGAACTATGGCTACACCTTC. Amino acid sequence: CASSFTENYGYTF.

This clonotype was found many times. CDR3 region: CASKKMGLFSPGYTF. CDR3 sequence (DNA): TGTGCCAGCAAAAAAATGGGGTTGTTTTCTCCTGGCTACACCTTC. This chain connects TRBV12-3 or TRBV12-4 to TRBJ1-2; D is unclear. The V end lost 7 bases, the J end lost 7 bases, and 22 bases lay between the germline ends. The CDR3 has 15 amino acids.

This clonotype was picked up a small number of times. This chain uses TRBV19 with TRBJ1-5; D ambiguous. V was cut by 8 bases and J by 4 bases, with 15 bases left in between. This CDR3 contains 14 residues. Germline lookup yields CDR1 LNHDA and CDR2 SQIVND (reference sequence). CDR3 residues: CASHTGSFNQPQHF. The CDR3 nucleotides are TGTGCCAGTCATACCGGGTCCTTTAATCAGCCCCAGCATTTT.

This clonotype was seen ten or more times. J is TRBJ1-2 and V is TRBV28; weak D call: TRBD1 (6 bases). The germline gives CDR1 MDHEN, CDR2 SYDVKM. This CDR3 has 15 amino acids. Trimming removed 2 bases at V and 4 bases at J, with 14 bases between. The CDR3, as DNA: TGTGCCAGCAGTTTAGGGCAGGGGAGGGTCTATGGCTACACCTTC. Residues: CASSLGQGRVYGYTF.

The CDR3 nucleotides are TGTGCCAGCAGCTTAGATGGGGCGTTCGGCCTGATATTTGGCGAGCAGTACTTC. Its translation is CASSLDGAFGLIFGEQYF. This chain uses TRBV11-2 with TRBJ2-7; possibly TRBD1 for D (5 bases). V was cut by 0 bases and J by 6 bases, with 24 bases left in between. The CDR3 has 18 residues. CDR1 SGHAT and CDR2 FQNNGV come from the germline V gene.

This clonotype came up many times. The chain links TRBV20-1 to TRBJ1-4; D gene ambiguous. The CDR3 loop spans 14 amino acids. Looked up from germline, CDR1 is DFQATT and CDR2 is SNEGSKA (reference sequence). V gave up 0 bases and J gave up 7 bases, with 12 bases separating them. The CDR3 loop is CSAREGLGSEKLFF. In DNA form, the CDR3 reads TGCAGTGCTAGAGAGGGGTTAGGCAGTGAAAAACTGTTTTTT.

Ten or more counts support this clonotype. The rearrangement uses TRBV7-2 and TRBJ1-5; possible D gene TRBD1, 6 bases. Trimming shortened V by 3 bases and J by 4 bases, and 7 bases separated the two germline ends. CDR1 is SGHTA and CDR2 is FQGNSA in the germline V gene. This CDR3 is built from 13 residues. CDR3 amino acids: CASSFQGNQPQHF. DNA of the CDR3: TGTGCCAGCAGCTTTCAGGGGAATCAGCCCCAGCATTTT.

At least ten counts were recorded for this clonotype. The V gene is TRBV4-3, the J gene TRBJ1-2; 8 bases are shared with TRBD1. The CDR3 length is 14 residues. J lost 4 bases, V lost 0 bases, and 1 base had no gene match. Germline values: CDR1 LGHNA, CDR2 YSLEER. In DNA form, the CDR3 reads TGCGCCAGCAGCCAAGAGCAGGGGGCCTATGGCTACACCTTC. Protein sequence: CASSQEQGAYGYTF.

This clonotype was counted at least ten times. The chain combines TRBV6-1 with TRBJ1-1; D gene ambiguous. Germline assignment: CDR1 MNHNS and CDR2 SASEGT. V was trimmed by 8 bases and J by 5 bases, leaving 12 bases between them. The CDR3 is made up of 12 amino acids. CDR3 DNA: TGTGCCAGCGGGATGGCGCGGACTGAAGCTTTCTTT. Protein product: CASGMARTEAFF.

This clonotype has a handful of counts. V and J are TRBV12-3 or TRBV12-4 and TRBJ1-4; tentative D call: TRBD1 (6 bases). The V end was cut by 3 bases, the J end by 6 bases, with 11 bases between. This CDR3 has 14 amino acids. The CDR3 loop is CASSLGGLDEKLFF. In DNA, the CDR3 is TGTGCCAGCAGTTTGGGGGGCCTCGATGAAAAACTGTTTTTT.